The 15 T cell receptor beta chains listed next were all sequenced from one sample in a study of cytomegalovirus exposure and HLA in healthy donors. The PCR made use of 60 Vbeta and 13 Jbeta primers. Some clones are missing from TCRdb's copy, which holds only in-frame ones; the method was immunoSEQ multiplex PCR. The sample consists of roughly 99,000 clones, around 77% of them appearing once. Sequenced: PBMCs. The receptors originated from a male donor in good health and CMV-seronegative.

This rearrangement joins TRBV7-9 to TRBJ2-1; 7 bases agree with TRBD2. Germline V gene data show CDR1 as SEHNR and CDR2 as FQNEAQ (reference sequence). Unmatched junction bases numbered 4, after V lost 5 bases and J lost 0 bases. The length of the CDR3 is 15 residues. The CDR3 loop reads CASSRSGTSYNEQFF. CDR3 sequence (DNA): TGTGCCAGCAGCAGAAGCGGGACCTCCTACAATGAGCAGTTCTTC.

CDR3 region: CASSGGRAGYEQFF. The CDR3 region has the DNA TGTGCCAGCAGTGGGGGCAGAGCGGGATATGAGCAGTTCTTC. The V gene is TRBV27, the J gene TRBJ2-1; D perhaps matches TRBD2 (7 bases). The V gene's germline CDR1 is MNHEY and CDR2 SMNVEV (reference sequence). Trimming stripped 5 bases from V and 8 bases from J, with 16 bases between. The CDR3 has 14 amino acids.

This clone was counted only a few times. The chain employs TRBV6-5 and TRBJ2-7, with 8 bases identical to TRBD2. V trimming: 2 bases; J trimming: 5 bases; junction bases outside the gene matches: 8. The CDR3 loop spans 15 amino acids. Germline CDR1 is MNHEY and CDR2 is SVGAGI. The CDR3 loop reads CASSYVSGSLHEQYF. CDR3 bases: TGTGCCAGCAGTTACGTCAGCGGGAGTCTCCACGAGCAGTACTTC.

The chain recombines TRBV27 with TRBJ2-7; no clear D gene. The germline CDR1 and CDR2 sequences are MNHEY and SMNVEV (reference sequence). The CDR3 runs to 15 residues. V lost 7 bases, J lost 3 bases, and 19 bases lay in between. Written as DNA, the CDR3 is TGTGCCAGCATCCCTGCAGGAAAATCCAGCTACGAGCAGTACTTC. It translates to CASIPAGKSSYEQYF.

The rearrangement links TRBV7-2 to TRBJ2-1, with 7 bases matching TRBD2. The V gene end was trimmed by 2 bases and the J gene end by 7 bases; junction bases not matched to a gene: 2. This CDR3 is 13 amino acids long. Germline V gene lookup returns CDR1 SGHTA and CDR2 FQGNSA. This chain's CDR3 is CASSLRRENEQFF. The CDR3, as DNA: TGTGCCAGCAGCTTAAGGCGGGAGAATGAGCAGTTCTTC.

The chain carries TRBV11-1 and TRBJ2-7, with TRBD1 as a possible D gene (6 bases). V was pared by 1 base and J by 2 bases, with 9 bases between. This CDR3 comprises 14 residues. Germline assignment: CDR1 SGHAT and CDR2 FQDESV (reference sequence). CDR3 sequence reads: CASSLGDRTYEQYF. The CDR3 coding sequence is TGTGCCAGCAGCTTAGGCGACAGGACCTACGAGCAGTACTTC.

In its sample, this clone was seen a few times. The V and J genes are TRBV27 and TRBJ2-5, with a weak D call TRBD2 (6 bases). The CDR3 totals 13 residues. Germline assignment: CDR1 MNHEY and CDR2 SMNVEV (reference sequence). V gave up 5 bases and J gave up 0 bases, with 7 bases separating them. CDR3 sequence: CASSAGHQETQYF. CDR3 sequence (DNA): TGTGCCAGCAGTGCGGGACACCAAGAGACCCAGTACTTC.

This clone was observed a handful of times. This chain joins TRBV9 and TRBJ2-2; 7 bases fit TRBD2. Per the germline V gene, CDR1 is SGDLS and CDR2 is YYNGEE. J gave up 10 bases and V 0 bases, and 3 bases lay outside the gene matches. The CDR3 consists of 13 residues. CDR3 sequence (DNA): TGTGCCAGCAGCGTAGGCGGGAGATCGGAGCTGTTTTTT. Its protein is CASSVGGRSELFF.

The chain is built from TRBV25-1 and TRBJ2-5; D may be TRBD1 (5 bases). Matching the DNA end better, TRBJ2-7 makes the J call doubtful. This CDR3 contains 13 residues. The germline V gene encodes CDR1 MGHDK and CDR2 SYGVNS. The CDR3 region is CASRKQGSYEQYF. As DNA, the CDR3 is TGTGCCAGCAGAAAGCAGGGTTCCTACGAGCAGTACTTC.

V gene TRBV5-1 combines with J gene TRBJ2-1, with D possibly TRBD2 on 6 matching bases. Germline CDR1 and CDR2: SGHRS and YFSETQ. With 5 bases removed from V and 1 base from J, the gap between germline ends came to 16 bases. The CDR3 spans 16 residues. For the CDR3, the DNA is TGCGCCAGCAGGTATCTTAGCGGCGCTTCCTACAATGAGCAGTTCTTC. Amino acids: CASRYLSGASYNEQFF.

The chain is built from TRBV25-1 and TRBJ2-1; 10 positions match TRBD2. The ends lost 3 bases at V and 9 bases at J; junction bases unmatched: 11. The CDR3 contains 16 residues. CDR1 is MGHDK and CDR2 is SYGVNS in the germline V gene. The CDR3 region has the DNA TGTGCCAGCAGTGAGTTGCTAGCGGGAGCTCTAGCTGAGCAGTTCTTC. This sequence encodes CASSELLAGALAEQFF.

V and J are TRBV7-2 and TRBJ2-1; a possible D gene is TRBD2 (5 bases). CDR1 and CDR2 from the germline V gene are SGHTA and FQGNSA. CDR3 length equals 13 residues. V lost 3 bases and J 7 bases, leaving 10 bases between the germline ends. The DNA for the CDR3 is TGTGCCAGCAGCTTCTTTCTAGCAAATGAGCAGTTCTTC. Translation gives CASSFFLANEQFF.

The chain has TRBV6-4 and TRBJ2-2, with 8 positions matching TRBD2. Germline values: CDR1 MRHNA, CDR2 SNTAGT. The CDR3 is 14 amino acids. Unmatched junction bases numbered 4, after V lost 3 bases and J lost 7 bases. The CDR3 sequence: CASSESSGSGELFF. The CDR3 DNA follows: TGTGCCAGCAGTGAATCAAGCGGGAGCGGGGAGCTGTTTTTT.

The chain uses TRBV4-1 and TRBJ2-5; 8 nucleotides match TRBD1. With 1 base clipped from V and 7 bases from J, the junction kept 8 bases outside the gene matches. Germline-derived CDR1 and CDR2 are MGHRA and YSYEKL. This CDR3 has 15 residues. This chain's CDR3 is CASSQGQGPRLTQYF. CDR3 nucleotides: TGCGCCAGCAGCCAAGGACAGGGGCCCCGTTTGACCCAGTACTTC.

V gene TRBV4-2 combines with J gene TRBJ1-3; D remains ambiguous. The germline CDR1 and CDR2 sequences are LGHNA and YNFKEQ. V lost 0 bases, J lost 0 bases, and 9 bases lay in between. The CDR3 is 16 amino acids. In nucleotides, the CDR3 is TGTGCCAGCAGCCAAGACGCGGGATACTCTGGAAACACCATATATTTT. Its protein is CASSQDAGYSGNTIYF.